These T cell receptor beta chains were read from a single sample in a study of patients and donors after allogeneic stem cell transplantation. TCRdb reprocessed the RT-PCR reads with MiXCR, giving one entry per CDR3 protein. Of about 230,000 distinct CDR3 sequences in the sample, 11% to 15% were seen once. Sequenced: blood, either unsorted or a sorted T cell fraction (not recorded which). The receptors were gathered from a human donor who was either an allogeneic HSCT recipient or a stem cell or donor lymphocyte infusion donor (not recorded which). It is not recorded whose cells these are; they may come from a transplant donor. Each CDR3 is given with its conserved first and last residue. Each record gives: J gene, V gene, CDR3 protein.

J: TRBJ2-7; V: TRBV3-1; CDR3: CASSRWTYEQYF
J: TRBJ1-3; V: TRBV18; CDR3: CASSPYRASGNTIYF
J: TRBJ1-2; V: TRBV19; CDR3: CASSSRGRNGYTF
J: TRBJ2-5; V: TRBV15; CDR3: CATSRGRAQETQYF
J: TRBJ2-7; V: TRBV10-3; CDR3: CAISPVEGEQYF
J: TRBJ2-3; V: TRBV29-1; CDR3: CSVVGSGALTDTQYF
J: TRBJ2-2; V: TRBV2; CDR3: CASSRVENTGELFF
J: TRBJ1-3; V: TRBV7-2; CDR3: CASSSPNGNTIYF
J: TRBJ1-1; V: TRBV29-1; CDR3: CSAHGGASRQAFF
J: TRBJ2-3; V: TRBV9; CDR3: CASSVGIADTQYF
J: TRBJ2-5; V: TRBV2; CDR3: CASSDPEETQYF
J: TRBJ2-1; V: TRBV6-5; CDR3: CASSYSGLQTNEQFF
J: TRBJ1-5; V: TRBV30; CDR3: CAWNEGPVQPQHF
J: TRBJ1-1; V: TRBV21-1; CDR3: CASSNREWCTEAFF
J: TRBJ2-1; V: TRBV4-3; CDR3: CASSQGQDSYNEQFF
J: TRBJ2-5; V: TRBV15; CDR3: CATSSWTTISKETQYF
J: TRBJ1-4; V: TRBV11-3; CDR3: CASSLAGHNEKLFF
J: TRBJ1-4; V: TRBV6-5; CDR3: CASSCPEPDREPPNEKLFF
J: TRBJ2-7; V: TRBV20-1; CDR3: CSASEGLAGAREQYF
J: TRBJ2-5; V: TRBV9; CDR3: CASSVGTGGHETQYF
J: TRBJ1-1; V: TRBV29-1; CDR3: CSVEKSRGETEAFF
J: TRBJ1-2; V: TRBV14; CDR3: CASSQLRYGYTF
J: TRBJ2-1; V: TRBV19; CDR3: CASSLGVFSEQFF
J: TRBJ1-5; V: TRBV6-5; CDR3: CASSYDPGNQPQHF
J: TRBJ1-4; V: TRBV29-1; CDR3: CSVTEGDEKLFF
J: TRBJ1-4; V: TRBV20-1; CDR3: CSALETGTPLGDEKLFF
J: TRBJ1-5; V: TRBV3-1; CDR3: CASSQDHQPYQPQHF
J: TRBJ1-2; V: TRBV18; CDR3: CASSPKGALGYTF